The TCR beta chain under discussion was sequenced for a study of tumor-infiltrating lymphocytes in primary liver carcinoma (dated by TCRdb to 2016 to 2017). With regard to the full study: Between late 2015 and March 2016, about 5 patients in China with histopathologically diagnosed primary liver carcinoma had surgical resection. Hepatocellular carcinoma (four) or combined HCC and intrahepatic cholangiocarcinoma (one) was present in the five patients, who were three men and two women aged 30 to 69 years. The five patients had tumors staged T1-T3 N0M0, with maximum diameters ranging from about 4 to 11 cm. Each sample produced about 3.65 to 8 million productive TCRbeta reads, and read depth showed no significant difference between tissue types. For each liver tumor, the study sampled five regions along with adjacent normal tissue and blood, and applied TCRbeta repertoire sequencing, expression microarrays and whole-exome sequencing. A total of 35 specimens from 5 patients, comprising approximately 25 tumor regions, 5 adjacent noncancerous liver tissues and 5 peripheral blood samples, were covered by TCRbeta repertoire sequencing. High reproducibility was observed for the technical replicate repertoires, with mean shared-clone rates roughly 0.89 and correlation coefficients above 0.95. Paper-wide results and their limitations: Because only the TCR beta chain was sequenced and unpaired alpha chains were not captured, true repertoire diversity is likely underestimated. Pairs of tumor regions showed greater repertoire overlap (mean 36%) than tumor-adjacent pairs (roughly 17%) or tumor-blood pairs (roughly 15%), which is consistent with antigen-driven expansion. Only five patients were included in the study, and the authors note that the findings should be validated in a larger study. A significantly larger repertoire fraction was made up by the top 250 clones in tumors than in blood (p = 0.039). Since the samples were bulk and unsorted, there was no way to compare CD4+ and CD8+ T cell repertoires.

On this clonotype: Its recognized antigen is unknown. It has no much larger one-base neighbor in the sample; base qualities were not kept.

CDR1 and CDR2, looked up from the germline V gene (reference sequence), are SGHAT and FQDESV. From its cysteine to its phenylalanine, the CDR3 spans 14 amino acids. Solely the CDR3 DNA is kept, with 42 bases framed from the first base. V drops 6 bases and J drops 0 bases, leaving 9 bases in between. RNA from unsorted whole blood was extracted with TRIzol reagent, and germline DNA was obtained with the DNeasy Blood & Tissue kit. At the time of sampling, the patients had chronic HBV infection and had not received any treatment. Before surgery, approximately 4.3 milliliters of peripheral blood were drawn into K2EDTA tubes. Starting from 450 to 500 ng total RNA, TCRbeta-specific cDNA was produced by reverse transcription with a constant-region primer and ProtoScript II reverse transcriptase. The TCRbeta libraries were prepared through three rounds of nested multiplex PCR following a slightly modified ARM-PCR procedure. Multiplex TRBV1-TRBV30 forward primers and a Cbeta reverse primer were used in the first two PCR rounds, each of which was run for around 10 cycles. Sample barcodes and Illumina adapters were attached in a final 25-cycle PCR using Deep VentR polymerase. Before sequencing, amplicons of 200-500 bp were purified from gel using a QIAquick gel extraction kit. An Illumina HiSeq 2500 was used to sequence the TCRbeta amplicons, generating 250-bp paired-end reads. The original methods were these. To recover full CDR3 sequences, reads were quality-trimmed using Trimmomatic v0.33 and paired reads were then merged using FLASH v1.2.11. V, D and J germline segments were assigned to the rearranged TCRbeta sequences by MiGEC v1.2.1b. Clonotype statistics and Shannon-Wiener diversity indices were computed with VDJtools v1.0.0. To cut down on sampling bias, every analysis after diversity analysis relied on just the 250 most abundant clonotypes from each sample. The public reads were reprocessed in TCRdb via fastp at Q25 and MiXCR, keeping in-frame beta chains. Here each entry gathers all rows of one CDR3 protein and keeps the most common genes and DNA. These V and J calls derive from TCRdb rather than the authors' analysis. Here the sample has 310,000 or so distinct CDR3 sequences; about three fifths occur a single time. The ten largest clones take up approximately 17% of the sample.

This clonotype was sampled from a woman in her 30s with primary liver carcinoma and hepatitis B virus infection. Material: peripheral blood. The chain is encoded by TRBV11-1 joined to TRBJ2-1; the D gene lacks a confident call. The CDR3 amino acid sequence is: CASSNGSSYNEQFF. The DNA sequence is given as TGTGCCAGCAGTAATGGAAGCTCCTACAATGAGCAGTTCTTC.